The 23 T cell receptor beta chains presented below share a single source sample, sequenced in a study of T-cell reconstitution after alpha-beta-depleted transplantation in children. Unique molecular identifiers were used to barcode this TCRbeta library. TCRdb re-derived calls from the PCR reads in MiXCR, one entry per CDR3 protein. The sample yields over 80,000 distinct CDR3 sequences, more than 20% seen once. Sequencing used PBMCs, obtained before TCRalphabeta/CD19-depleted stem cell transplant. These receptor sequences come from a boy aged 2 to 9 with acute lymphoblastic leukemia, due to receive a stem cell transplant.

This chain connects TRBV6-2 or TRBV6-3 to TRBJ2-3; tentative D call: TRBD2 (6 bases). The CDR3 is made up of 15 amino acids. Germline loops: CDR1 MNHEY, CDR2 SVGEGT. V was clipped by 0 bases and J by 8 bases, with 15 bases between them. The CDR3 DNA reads TGTGCCAGCAGTTACTCCGGGACTGCCCCCGGTACGCAGTATTTT. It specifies CASSYSGTAPGTQYF.

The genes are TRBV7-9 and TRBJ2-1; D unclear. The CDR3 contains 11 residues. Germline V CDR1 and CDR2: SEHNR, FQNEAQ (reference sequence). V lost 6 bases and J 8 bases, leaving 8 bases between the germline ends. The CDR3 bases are TGTGCCAGCAGTAATGGAGATGAGCAGTTCTTC. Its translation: CASSNGDEQFF.

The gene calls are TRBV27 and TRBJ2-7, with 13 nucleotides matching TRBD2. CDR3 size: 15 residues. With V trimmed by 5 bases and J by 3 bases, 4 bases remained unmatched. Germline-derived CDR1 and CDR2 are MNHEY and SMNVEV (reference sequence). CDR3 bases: TGTGCCAGCAGTCTCCGACTAGCGGGAGGCTACGAGCAGTACTTC. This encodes CASSLRLAGGYEQYF.

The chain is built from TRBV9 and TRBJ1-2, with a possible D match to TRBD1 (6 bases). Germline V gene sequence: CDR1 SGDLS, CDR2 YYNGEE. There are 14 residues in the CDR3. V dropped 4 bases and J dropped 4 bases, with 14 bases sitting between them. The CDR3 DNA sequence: TGTGCCAGCAGCCCGGACAGCGGGAGCTATGGCTACACCTTC. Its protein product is CASSPDSGSYGYTF.

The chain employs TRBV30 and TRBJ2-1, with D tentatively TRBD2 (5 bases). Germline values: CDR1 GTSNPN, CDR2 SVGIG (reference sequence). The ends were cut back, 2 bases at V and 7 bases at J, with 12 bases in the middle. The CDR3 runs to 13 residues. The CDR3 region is CAWSRLARNEQFF. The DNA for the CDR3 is TGTGCCTGGAGTAGGTTAGCGAGAAATGAGCAGTTCTTC.

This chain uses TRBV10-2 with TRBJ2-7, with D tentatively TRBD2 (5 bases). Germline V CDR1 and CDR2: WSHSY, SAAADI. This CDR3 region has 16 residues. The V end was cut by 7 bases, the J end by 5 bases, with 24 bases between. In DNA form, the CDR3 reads TGCGCCAGCACTCGACCGGAGCGGCCCGGTCGCCACGAGCAGTACTTC. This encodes CASTRPERPGRHEQYF.

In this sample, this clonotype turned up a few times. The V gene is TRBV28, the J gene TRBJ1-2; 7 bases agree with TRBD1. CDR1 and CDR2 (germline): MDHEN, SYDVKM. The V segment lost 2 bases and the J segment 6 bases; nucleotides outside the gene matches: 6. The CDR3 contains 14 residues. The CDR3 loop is CASSLIRGRNGYTF. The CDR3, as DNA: TGTGCCAGCAGTTTAATCAGGGGGAGGAATGGCTACACCTTC.

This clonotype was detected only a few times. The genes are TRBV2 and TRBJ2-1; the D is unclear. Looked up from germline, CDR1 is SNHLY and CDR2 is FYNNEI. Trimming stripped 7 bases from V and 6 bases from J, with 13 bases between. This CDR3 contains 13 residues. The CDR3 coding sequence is TGTGCCAGCACCATTAGGGTCACCAATGAGCAGTTCTTC. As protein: CASTIRVTNEQFF.

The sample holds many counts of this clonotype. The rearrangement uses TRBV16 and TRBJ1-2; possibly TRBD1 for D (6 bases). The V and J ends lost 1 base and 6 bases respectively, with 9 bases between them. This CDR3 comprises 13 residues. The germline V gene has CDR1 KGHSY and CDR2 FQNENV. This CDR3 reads CASSQWPGDGYTF. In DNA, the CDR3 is TGTGCCAGCAGCCAATGGCCAGGGGATGGCTACACCTTC.

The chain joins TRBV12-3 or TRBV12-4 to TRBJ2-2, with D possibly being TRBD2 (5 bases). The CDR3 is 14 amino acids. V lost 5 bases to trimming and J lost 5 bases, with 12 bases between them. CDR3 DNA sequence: TGTGCCAGCAGTAGCGGAGGTCTTACCGGGGAGCTGTTTTTT. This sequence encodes CASSSGGLTGELFF.

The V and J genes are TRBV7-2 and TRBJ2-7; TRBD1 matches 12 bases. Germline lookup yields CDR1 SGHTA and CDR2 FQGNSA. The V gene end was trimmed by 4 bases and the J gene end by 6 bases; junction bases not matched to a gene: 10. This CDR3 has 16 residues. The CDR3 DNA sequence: TGTGCCAGCAGCTCTACTGGGGGGGACAGGGGGCGCGAGCAGTACTTC. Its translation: CASSSTGGDRGREQYF.

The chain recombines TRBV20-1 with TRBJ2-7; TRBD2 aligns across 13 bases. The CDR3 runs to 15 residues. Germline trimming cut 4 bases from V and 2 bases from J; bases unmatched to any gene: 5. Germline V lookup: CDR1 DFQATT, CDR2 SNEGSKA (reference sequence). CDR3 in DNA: TGCAGTGCTACACCTGGGACTAGCGGGACCTACGAGCAGTACTTC. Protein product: CSATPGTSGTYEQYF.

CDR3 in amino acids: CSARDLWNEQFF. The CDR3 DNA sequence: TGCAGTGCTAGAGATTTGTGGAATGAGCAGTTCTTC. This chain uses TRBV20-1 with TRBJ2-1; D unclear. Trimming took 0 bases from V and 7 from J, leaving 7 bases between them. CDR3 length: 12 amino acids. From germline, CDR1 is DFQATT and CDR2 SNEGSKA (reference sequence).

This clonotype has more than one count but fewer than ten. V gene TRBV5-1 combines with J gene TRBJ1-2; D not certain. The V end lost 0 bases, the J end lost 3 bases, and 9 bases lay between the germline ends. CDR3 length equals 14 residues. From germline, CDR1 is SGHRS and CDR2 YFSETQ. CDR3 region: CASSLGGVDYGYTF. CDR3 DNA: TGCGCCAGCAGCTTGGGGGGAGTTGACTATGGCTACACCTTC. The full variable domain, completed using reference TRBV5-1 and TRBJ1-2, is KAGVTQTPRYLIKTRGQQVTLSCSPISGHRSVSWYQQTPGQGLQFLFEYFSETQRNKGNFPGRFSGRQFSNSRSEMNVSTLELGDSALYLCASSLGGVDYGYTFGSGTRLTVV.

CDR3 DNA sequence: TGTGCCACCCAGGGACAGTTTAATGAAAAACTGTTTTTT. This codes for CATQGQFNEKLFF. The chain combines TRBV24-1 with TRBJ1-4; TRBD1 matches at 7 bases. The CDR3 has 13 residues. Germline CDR1 KGHDR, CDR2 SFDVKD. V lost 9 bases, J lost 4 bases, and 4 bases stayed unmatched.

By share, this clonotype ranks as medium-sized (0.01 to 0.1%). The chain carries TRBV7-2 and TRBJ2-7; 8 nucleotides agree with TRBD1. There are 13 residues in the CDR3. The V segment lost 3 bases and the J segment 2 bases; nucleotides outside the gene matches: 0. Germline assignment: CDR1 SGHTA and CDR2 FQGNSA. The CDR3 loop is CASSLDRAYEQYF. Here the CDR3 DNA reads TGTGCCAGCAGCTTGGACAGGGCCTACGAGCAGTACTTC.

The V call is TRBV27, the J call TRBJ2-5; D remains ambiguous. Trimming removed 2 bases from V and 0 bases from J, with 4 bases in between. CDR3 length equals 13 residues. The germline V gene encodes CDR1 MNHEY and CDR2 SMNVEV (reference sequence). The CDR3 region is CASSLHYQETQYF. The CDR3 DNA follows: TGTGCCAGCAGTTTACACTACCAAGAGACCCAGTACTTC.

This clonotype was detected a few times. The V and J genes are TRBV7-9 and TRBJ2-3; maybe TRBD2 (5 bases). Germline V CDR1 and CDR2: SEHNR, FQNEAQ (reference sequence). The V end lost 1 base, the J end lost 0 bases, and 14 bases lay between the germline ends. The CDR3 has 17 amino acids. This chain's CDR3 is CASSLEEQAASTDTQYF. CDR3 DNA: TGTGCCAGCAGCTTAGAGGAGCAAGCGGCCAGCACAGATACGCAGTATTTT.

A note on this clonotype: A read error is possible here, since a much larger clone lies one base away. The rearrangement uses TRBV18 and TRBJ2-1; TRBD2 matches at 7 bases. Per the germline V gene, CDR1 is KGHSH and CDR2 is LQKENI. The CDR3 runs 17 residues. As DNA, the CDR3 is TGTGCCAGCTCACCGGTTCAGGGACTAAGCTCCTACAATGAGCAGCTCTTC. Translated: CASSPVQGLSSYNEQLF. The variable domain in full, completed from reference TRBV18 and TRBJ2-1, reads NAGVMQNPRHLVRRRGQEARLRCSPMKGHSHVYWYRQLPEEGLKFMVYLQKENIIDESGMPKERFSAEFPKEGPSILRIQQVVRGDSAAYFCASSPVQGLSSYNEQLFGPGTRLTVL.

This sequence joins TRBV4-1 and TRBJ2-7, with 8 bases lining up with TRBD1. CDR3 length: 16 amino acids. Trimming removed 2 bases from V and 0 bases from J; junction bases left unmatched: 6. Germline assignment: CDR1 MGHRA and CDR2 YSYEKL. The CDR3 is CASSQLGTGSSYEQYF. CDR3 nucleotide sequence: TGCGCCAGCAGCCAATTAGGGACAGGTAGCTCCTACGAGCAGTACTTC.

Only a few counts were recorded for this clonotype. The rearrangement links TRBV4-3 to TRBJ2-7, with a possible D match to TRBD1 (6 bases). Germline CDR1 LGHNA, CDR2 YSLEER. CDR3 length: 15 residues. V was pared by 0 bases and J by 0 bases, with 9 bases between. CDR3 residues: CASSQEAGVSYEQYF. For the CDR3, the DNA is TGCGCCAGCAGCCAAGAGGCAGGGGTCTCCTACGAGCAGTACTTC.

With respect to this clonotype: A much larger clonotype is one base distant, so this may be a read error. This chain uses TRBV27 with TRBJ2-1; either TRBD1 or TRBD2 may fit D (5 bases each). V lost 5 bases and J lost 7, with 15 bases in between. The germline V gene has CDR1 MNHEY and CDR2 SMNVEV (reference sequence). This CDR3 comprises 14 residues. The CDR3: CASSTGIGANEQFF. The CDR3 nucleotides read TGTGCCAGCAGTACGGGGATAGGGGCGAATGAGCAGTTCTTC.

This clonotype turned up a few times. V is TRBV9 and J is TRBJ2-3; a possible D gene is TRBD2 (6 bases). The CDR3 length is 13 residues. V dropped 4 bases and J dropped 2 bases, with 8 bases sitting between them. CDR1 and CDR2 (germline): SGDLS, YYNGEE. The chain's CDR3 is CASSRDFTDTQYF. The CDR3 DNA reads TGTGCCAGCAGCAGGGACTTCACAGATACGCAGTATTTT.